These 32 T cell receptor beta chains came from one sample sequenced in a study of T cell responses to AZD1222 COVID-19 vaccine. Profiling relied on immunoSEQ multiplex PCR, and the TCRdb table lists in-frame clones only, not all of them. The data contain tens of thousands of clones, about 87% of them seen just once; the ten biggest clones take up approximately 14%. The sequencing here drew on peripheral blood, taken on day 0 of AZD1222 vaccination. The receptors stem from an adult in good health.

This sequence joins TRBV3-1 (or the pseudogene TRBV3-2) and TRBJ2-7, with 7 bases identical to TRBD1. The V and J ends lost 4 bases and 6 bases, in that order; junction bases with no gene match: 9. The CDR3 runs 14 residues. Germline-derived CDR1 and CDR2 are LGHDT and YNNKEL (reference sequence). CDR3 residues: CASSLRQGGSEQYF. The CDR3 coding sequence is TGTGCCAGCAGCCTTCGACAGGGCGGGTCCGAGCAGTACTTC.

V usage is TRBV6-5 and J usage is TRBJ2-1; 13 bases fit TRBD2. The CDR3 is 15 residues long. The ends lost 6 bases at V and 7 bases at J; junction bases unmatched: 6. The V gene's germline CDR1 is MNHEY and CDR2 SVGAGI. The CDR3 protein is CASRGTSGRDNEQFF. The CDR3 DNA follows: TGTGCCAGCAGGGGCACTAGCGGGAGGGATAATGAGCAGTTCTTC.

This sequence joins TRBV29-1 and TRBJ1-1; D uncertain. Germline V gene lookup returns CDR1 SQVTM and CDR2 ANQGSEA. The CDR3 has 14 amino acids. V lost 4 bases to trimming and J lost 1 base, with 13 bases between them. Here the CDR3 reads CSVVARTGNTEAFF. The CDR3 nucleotides read TGCAGCGTTGTAGCCAGGACGGGGAACACTGAAGCTTTCTTT. Full variable domain (remainder filled in from reference TRBV29-1 and TRBJ1-1): SAVISQKPSRDICQRGTSLTIQCQVDSQVTMMFWYRQQPGQSLTLIATANQGSEATYESGFVIDKFPISRPNLTFSTLTVSNMSPEDSSIYLCSVVARTGNTEAFFGQGTRLTVV.

The chain couples TRBV5-6 to TRBJ1-6; D is ambiguous. CDR3 size: 14 residues. CDR1 and CDR2 (germline): SGHDT, YYEEEE. With 1 base removed from V and 8 bases from J, the gap between germline ends came to 10 bases. In DNA form, the CDR3 reads TGTGCCAGCAGCTTGAAGCATTTGGATTCACCCCTCCACTTT. It yields the protein CASSLKHLDSPLHF.

The chain is built from TRBV2 and TRBJ1-1; TRBD1 agrees at 9 bases. The CDR3 has 16 residues. V trimming: 6 bases; J trimming: 2 bases; junction bases outside the gene matches: 10. Looked up from germline, CDR1 is SNHLY and CDR2 is FYNNEI. CDR3 sequence reads: CASRGYRGPSNTEAFF. CDR3 bases: TGTGCCAGCAGGGGCTACAGGGGGCCATCCAACACTGAAGCTTTCTTT.

The CDR3 reads CASSQERLAETQYF. The CDR3 nucleotides are TGCGCCAGCAGCCAAGAAAGGCTAGCGGAGACCCAGTACTTC. This chain connects TRBV4-1 to TRBJ2-5; a weak D match, TRBD2 (6 bases). The germline V gene encodes CDR1 MGHRA and CDR2 YSYEKL. This CDR3 comprises 14 residues. V gave up 0 bases and J gave up 5 bases, with 10 bases separating them.

The rearrangement joins TRBV29-1 to TRBJ2-1; 9 bases agree with TRBD2. With V trimmed by 6 bases and J by 5 bases, 5 bases remained unmatched. Germline lookup yields CDR1 SQVTM and CDR2 ANQGSEA. The CDR3 is 13 residues long. Here the CDR3 reads CSVERGDNNEQFF. The CDR3 DNA is TGCAGCGTAGAGCGGGGGGATAACAATGAGCAGTTCTTC.

The chain uses TRBV2 and TRBJ1-5; D call uncertain. Trimming stripped 7 bases from V and 5 bases from J, with 12 bases between. Germline V gene lookup returns CDR1 SNHLY and CDR2 FYNNEI. The CDR3 covers 13 residues. Written as DNA, the CDR3 is TGTGCCAGCAACCGGGGTTATTATCAGCCCCAGCATTTT. Translating it yields CASNRGYYQPQHF.

The rearrangement links TRBV19 to TRBJ2-1; the match to TRBD2 covers 7 bases. CDR3 length: 17 residues. Germline-derived CDR1 and CDR2 are LNHDA and SQIVND (reference sequence). The V and J ends lost 0 bases and 3 bases, in that order; junction bases with no gene match: 8. This chain's CDR3 is CASSIDPPAGFYNEQFF. The CDR3 DNA reads as TGTGCCAGTAGTATAGACCCCCCAGCGGGGTTCTACAATGAGCAGTTCTTC.

The chain recombines TRBV24-1 with TRBJ1-4; 9 bases fit TRBD1. This CDR3 region has 15 residues. Germline V gives CDR1 KGHDR, CDR2 SFDVKD. V shed 4 bases, J shed 5 bases, and the junction held 4 bases outside the gene matches. As DNA, the CDR3 is TGTGCCACCAGTGACCCCGGGACAGGGAATGAAAAACTGTTTTTT. Its protein product is CATSDPGTGNEKLFF.

This chain uses TRBV4-1 with TRBJ1-5; D may be TRBD1 (6 bases). V was shortened by 3 bases and J by 3 bases, with 18 bases between the two germline ends. Germline loops: CDR1 MGHRA, CDR2 YSYEKL. This CDR3 comprises 17 residues. CDR3 protein: CASSQYTGSRNNQPQHF. DNA of the CDR3: TGCGCCAGCAGCCAGTACACAGGGAGCCGTAACAATCAGCCCCAGCATTTT.

The J gene is TRBJ1-2, the V gene TRBV6-6; D is uncertain. V lost 10 bases and J 7 bases, leaving 16 bases between the germline ends. This CDR3 is built from 12 residues. Germline V gives CDR1 MNHNY, CDR2 SVGAGI (reference sequence). CDR3 bases: TGTGCCACCCGAGGAACCACTGGTGGCTACACCTTC. Protein: CATRGTTGGYTF.

This rearrangement joins TRBV4-2 to TRBJ2-1, with 8 bases lining up with TRBD2. The CDR3 covers 13 residues. In germline, CDR1 is LGHNA, CDR2 YNFKEQ. V shed 2 bases, J shed 7 bases, and the junction held 1 base outside the gene matches. As DNA, the CDR3 is TGTGCCAGCAGCCAATTAGCGGGAAATGAGCAGTTCTTC. Protein sequence: CASSQLAGNEQFF.

The chain recombines TRBV24-1 with TRBJ1-5; D remains unclear. Germline CDR1 reads KGHDR; CDR2 reads SFDVKD. Trimming cost V 6 bases and J 5 bases, with 10 bases left between them. CDR3 length equals 13 residues. DNA for the CDR3: TGTGCCACCAGTCAAACCAGAGATCAGCCCCAGCATTTT. Encoded protein: CATSQTRDQPQHF.

V gene TRBV11-2 combines with J gene TRBJ1-1; weak D call: TRBD1 (5 bases). CDR1 and CDR2 (germline): SGHAT, FQNNGV. The CDR3 covers 13 residues. V was trimmed by 2 bases and J by 9 bases, leaving 13 bases between them. In DNA, the CDR3 is TGTGCCAGCAGCTTACTCCGACAGCCAAAAGCTTTCTTT. Protein product: CASSLLRQPKAFF.

The V and J genes are TRBV11-2 and TRBJ2-2, with D possibly being TRBD2 (7 bases). Trimming removed 5 bases at V and 5 bases at J, with 24 bases between. CDR1 SGHAT and CDR2 FQNNGV come from the germline V gene. This CDR3 is 18 amino acids long. The CDR3 reads CASSPFGGARSPTGELFF. DNA of the CDR3: TGTGCCAGCAGCCCCTTTGGGGGGGCGCGGTCCCCGACCGGGGAGCTGTTTTTT.

V usage is TRBV6-5 and J usage is TRBJ2-7; 7 bases line up with TRBD1. The CDR3 has 15 amino acids. Germline CDR1 MNHEY, CDR2 SVGAGI. V was pared by 6 bases and J by 1 base, with 9 bases of the junction left unmatched. The CDR3 loop reads CASSRRQGRSYEQYF. DNA of the CDR3: TGTGCCAGCAGCCGAAGACAGGGTCGGTCCTACGAGCAGTACTTC.

This chain connects TRBV5-4 to TRBJ1-4; maybe TRBD1 (5 bases). The CDR3 extends over 16 amino acids. V lost 4 bases, J lost 2 bases, and 15 bases lay in between. Germline V gives CDR1 SGHNT, CDR2 YYREEE (reference sequence). CDR3 sequence (DNA): TGTGCCAGCAGCCCCGGGGGGAGCCGCACTAATGAAAAACTGTTTTTT. Its translation is CASSPGGSRTNEKLFF.

This rearrangement joins TRBV5-1 to TRBJ2-5; D is possibly TRBD2 (6 bases). V was pared by 4 bases and J by 2 bases, with 12 bases between. The CDR3 has 14 amino acids. Germline CDR1 and CDR2: SGHRS and YFSETQ. The CDR3, as DNA: TGCGCCAGCAGCCCCACTAGCTCGCAAGAGACCCAGTACTTC. Translation: CASSPTSSQETQYF.

The chain recombines TRBV4-1 with TRBJ2-7, with D perhaps TRBD2 (6 bases). The germline V gene encodes CDR1 MGHRA and CDR2 YSYEKL. Trimming took 4 bases from V and 2 from J, leaving 12 bases between them. This CDR3 has 14 amino acids. CDR3 sequence (DNA): TGCGCCAGCAGCCTGTCACTAGCAGCCTACGAGCAGTACTTC. It encodes CASSLSLAAYEQYF.

The chain combines TRBV5-1 with TRBJ2-7, with 13 bases that match TRBD2. The CDR3 is 15 amino acids. Germline values: CDR1 SGHRS, CDR2 YFSETQ. After removal of 0 bases from V and 3 bases from J, the junction contained 0 bases not matched to a gene. The CDR3: CASSLGTSGSYEQYF. In DNA form, the CDR3 reads TGCGCCAGCAGCTTGGGGACTAGCGGGAGCTACGAGCAGTACTTC.

The chain joins TRBV10-3 to TRBJ1-6, with a tentative D call TRBD1 (5 bases). Germline V gene sequence: CDR1 ENHRY, CDR2 SYGVKD. V was cut by 10 bases and J by 9 bases, with 25 bases left in between. The CDR3 has 16 residues. This chain's CDR3 is CATRAHDLKGSSPLHF. CDR3 sequence (DNA): TGTGCCACCCGGGCCCACGACCTTAAGGGGAGTTCACCCCTCCACTTT.

The V gene is TRBV27, the J gene TRBJ1-1, with D maybe TRBD1 (5 bases). This CDR3 comprises 12 residues. Trimming stripped 6 bases from V and 8 bases from J, with 13 bases between. CDR1 is MNHEY and CDR2 is SMNVEV in the germline V gene (reference sequence). The CDR3 is CASSLTVGEAFF. CDR3 nucleotides: TGTGCCAGCAGCCTGACAGTTGGAGAAGCTTTCTTT.

Only one count was recorded for this clone. The rearrangement uses TRBV5-4 and TRBJ2-1; no clear D. Germline values: CDR1 SGHNT, CDR2 YYREEE (reference sequence). V gave up 0 bases and J gave up 2 bases, with 9 bases separating them. The CDR3 spans 15 residues. CDR3 in DNA: TGTGCCAGCAGCTTGGACGCGTCCACCTACAATGAGCAGTTCTTC. Its protein product is CASSLDASTYNEQFF.

The rearrangement joins TRBV6-5 to TRBJ1-2, with D possibly matching TRBD1 (6 bases). Germline lookup yields CDR1 MNHEY and CDR2 SVGAGI. This CDR3 contains 15 residues. With 4 bases removed from V and 4 bases from J, the gap between germline ends came to 16 bases. The CDR3 sequence: CASSFLGQTTYGYTF. The CDR3 coding sequence is TGTGCCAGCAGTTTCCTAGGACAGACCACCTATGGCTACACCTTC.

The rearrangement uses TRBV12-3 or TRBV12-4 and TRBJ2-3; D is uncertain. Deletions cut 5 bases from V and 8 bases from J, with 11 bases between. The CDR3 sequence is 12 residues long. In nucleotides, the CDR3 is TGTGCCAGCAGTCCCACCTTGGGTACGCAGTATTTT. It translates to CASSPTLGTQYF.

The CDR3, as DNA: TGTGCCAGCAGTGTTCTAGCGGGAGTCCCCACCGGGGAGCTGTTTTTT. Its protein product is CASSVLAGVPTGELFF. V and J are TRBV6-4 and TRBJ2-2, with TRBD2 matching over 10 bases. Germline lookup yields CDR1 MRHNA and CDR2 SNTAGT. V shed 4 bases and J 4 bases; nucleotides not matched to a gene: 6. The CDR3 runs to 16 residues.

CDR3 loop: CASSQGAGSYNEQFF. The CDR3, as DNA: TGCGCCAGCAGCCAAGGCGCGGGTTCCTACAATGAGCAGTTCTTC. V is TRBV4-3 and J is TRBJ2-1; possibly TRBD2 for D (5 bases). The CDR3 is 15 residues long. The germline V and J ends were trimmed by 1 base and 1 base, with 8 bases remaining between them. Germline V lookup: CDR1 LGHNA, CDR2 YSLEER.

The chain joins TRBV3-1 (or the pseudogene TRBV3-2) to TRBJ1-1, with D unresolved. CDR1 is LGHDT and CDR2 is YNNKEL in the germline V gene (reference sequence). Trimming removed 1 base from V and 8 bases from J, with 5 bases in between. This CDR3 comprises 11 residues. The DNA of the CDR3 is TGTGCCAGCAGCCAAGTGACAGAAGCTTTCTTT. Residues: CASSQVTEAFF.

V and J are TRBV3-1 (or the pseudogene TRBV3-2) and TRBJ1-1, with 9 bases lining up with TRBD1. Germline trimming cut 4 bases from V and 1 base from J; bases unmatched to any gene: 10. The CDR3 consists of 17 residues. The germline V gene encodes CDR1 LGHDT and CDR2 YNNKEL (reference sequence). The CDR3 sequence: CASSPNRGRDANTEAFF. The CDR3 DNA reads TGTGCCAGCAGCCCTAACAGGGGGCGCGACGCGAACACTGAAGCTTTCTTT.

This clone was observed a few times. The chain employs TRBV11-2 and TRBJ2-5; D gene uncertain. Trimming shortened V by 0 bases and J by 1 base, and 9 bases separated the two germline ends. The CDR3 runs to 15 residues. CDR1 and CDR2 (germline): SGHAT, FQNNGV. This chain's CDR3 is CASSLDPGVQETQYF. The CDR3 nucleotides read TGTGCCAGCAGCTTAGATCCCGGAGTCCAAGAGACCCAGTACTTC.

This chain links TRBV2 with TRBJ2-1, with D possibly matching TRBD2 (6 bases). Germline V gene sequence: CDR1 SNHLY, CDR2 FYNNEI. The CDR3 covers 15 residues. V was shortened by 3 bases and J by 7 bases, with 16 bases between the two germline ends. CDR3 amino acids: CASSDGVAALNEQFF. The CDR3 nucleotides read TGTGCCAGCAGTGACGGGGTAGCGGCTTTGAATGAGCAGTTCTTC.